This T cell receptor (beta chain) was retrieved from a study of OX40 agonist ivuxolimab in advanced cancers. Regarding the study as a whole: The study did not work out the antigen specificity of the expanded peripheral T cells. Both CD4+ and CD8+ T cell populations in blood had undergone clonal expansion by week 6 at 0.1 to 3.0 mg/kg.

The germline V gene encodes CDR1 MDHEN and CDR2 SYDVKM. Trimming removed 5 bases from V and 7 bases from J, with 20 bases in between. The CDR3 spans 15 residues. As regards this clone: Its antigen remains unknown.

Assay used: immunoSEQ multiplex PCR; TCRdb lists only in-frame clones, some missing. Here the sample spans about 46,000 clones, 70% to 90% being singletons. The sample here was CD4+ or CD8+ T cells sorted from blood, taken in a trial of the OX40 agonist ivuxolimab. The V gene is TRBV28, the J gene TRBJ1-2, with D possibly being TRBD1 (5 bases). The TCR originated in an adult with an advanced solid tumor such as melanoma, head and neck, liver or kidney cancer. CDR3 loop: CASSPPSGGSGGYTF. CDR3 DNA: TGTGCCAGCAGTCCACCGAGTGGGGGGTCCGGTGGCTACACCTTC.